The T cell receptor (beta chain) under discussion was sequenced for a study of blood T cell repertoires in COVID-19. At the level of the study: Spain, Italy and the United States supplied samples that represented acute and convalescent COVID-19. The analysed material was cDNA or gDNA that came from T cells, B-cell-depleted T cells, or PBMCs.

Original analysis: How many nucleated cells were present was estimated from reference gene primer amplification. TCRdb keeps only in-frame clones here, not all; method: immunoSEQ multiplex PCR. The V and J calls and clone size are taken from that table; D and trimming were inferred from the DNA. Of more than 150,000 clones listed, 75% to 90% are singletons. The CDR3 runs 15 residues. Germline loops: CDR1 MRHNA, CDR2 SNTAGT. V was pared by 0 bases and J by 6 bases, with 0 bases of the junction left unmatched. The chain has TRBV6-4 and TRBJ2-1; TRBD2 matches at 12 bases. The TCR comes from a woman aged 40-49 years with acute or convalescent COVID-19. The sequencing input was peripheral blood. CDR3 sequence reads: CASSDSTSGSNEQFF. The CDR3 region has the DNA TGTGCCAGCAGTGACTCGACTAGCGGGAGCAATGAGCAGTTCTTC.